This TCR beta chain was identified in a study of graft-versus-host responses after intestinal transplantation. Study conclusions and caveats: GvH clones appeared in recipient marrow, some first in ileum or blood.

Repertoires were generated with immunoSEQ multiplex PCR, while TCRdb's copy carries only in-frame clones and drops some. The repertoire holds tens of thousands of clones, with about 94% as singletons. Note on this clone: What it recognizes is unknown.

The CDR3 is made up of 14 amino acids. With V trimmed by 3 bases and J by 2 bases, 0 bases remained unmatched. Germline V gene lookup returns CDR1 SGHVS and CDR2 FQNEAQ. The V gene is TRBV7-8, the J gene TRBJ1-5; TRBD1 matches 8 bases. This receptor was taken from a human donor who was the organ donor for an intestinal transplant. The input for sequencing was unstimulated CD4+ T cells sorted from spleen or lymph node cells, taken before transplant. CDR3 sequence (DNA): TGTGCCAGCAGCTTGGACAGGGGCAATCAGCCCCAGCATTTT. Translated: CASSLDRGNQPQHF.